The 7 T cell receptor beta chains below were found in one sample sequenced in a study of T-cell memory formation after mild COVID-19. TCRdb redid the calling of the 5' RACE reads with MiXCR, one entry per CDR3 protein. The sample has roughly 380,000 distinct CDR3 sequences; around 28% are singletons. What was sequenced was PBMCs or a T cell subset sorted from them (not recorded which). These receptors all stem from an adult woman who had mild COVID-19 (a few samples of this study predate the infection). Cell type and time point are not known.

The chain has TRBV5-1 and TRBJ2-2, with 9 bases matching TRBD2. The CDR3 runs to 16 residues. Germline-derived CDR1 and CDR2 are SGHRS and YFSETQ. J gave up 4 bases and V 4 bases, and 8 bases lay outside the gene matches. The CDR3 bases are TGCGCCAGCAGCAAGTTAGCGGGGGATCTCACCGGGGAGCTGTTTTTT. It specifies CASSKLAGDLTGELFF.

The J gene is TRBJ2-5, the V gene TRBV6-5; the match to TRBD1 covers 7 bases. Germline assignment: CDR1 MNHEY and CDR2 SVGAGI. The CDR3 extends over 13 amino acids. The trim removed 6 bases at V and 7 bases at J, leaving 8 bases unmatched. CDR3 residues: CASRYTGVGTQYF. In DNA form, the CDR3 reads TGTGCCAGCAGATACACAGGGGTCGGGACCCAGTACTTC.

In its sample, this clonotype was seen a few times. This chain connects TRBV5-1 to TRBJ1-5; 8 positions match TRBD1. The CDR3 spans 15 residues. The V gene's germline CDR1 is SGHRS and CDR2 YFSETQ. V shed 4 bases and J 3 bases; nucleotides not matched to a gene: 6. CDR3 sequence: CASSAGQGPNQPQHF. CDR3 bases: TGCGCCAGCAGCGCAGGACAGGGCCCCAATCAGCCCCAGCATTTT.

This clonotype was found a few times. The DNA of the CDR3 is TGTGCCAGCGGAAGGCCCTACGAGCAGTACTTC. Translating it yields CASGRPYEQYF. The chain employs TRBV12-3 or TRBV12-4 and TRBJ2-7, with D hard to call. Trimming stripped 8 bases from V and 2 bases from J, with 7 bases between. The CDR3 has 11 amino acids.

This clonotype showed up just a few times. The chain couples TRBV5-1 to TRBJ2-1; TRBD2 matches 8 bases. The V gene end was trimmed by 4 bases and the J gene end by 8 bases; junction bases not matched to a gene: 11. The CDR3 extends over 15 amino acids. In germline, CDR1 is SGHRS, CDR2 YFSETQ. The CDR3 nucleotides read TGCGCCAGCAGCCTAGGGACTAGTCAGATTTATGAGCAGTTCTTC. Residues: CASSLGTSQIYEQFF.

The rearrangement links TRBV18 to TRBJ2-6, with no clear D. The germline CDR1 and CDR2 sequences are KGHSH and LQKENI. The CDR3 runs 14 residues. Trimming took 6 bases from V and 0 from J, leaving 6 bases between them. The CDR3 nucleotides read TGTGCCAGCTCTAAAAGCTCTGGGGCCAACGTCCTGACTTTC. The encoded protein is CASSKSSGANVLTF.

This chain joins TRBV3-1 and TRBJ2-1, with 8 bases matching TRBD1. In germline, CDR1 is LGHDT, CDR2 YNNKEL (reference sequence). The J segment lost 6 bases and the V segment lost 4 bases, leaving 8 bases of the junction unmatched. The CDR3 has 15 residues. The CDR3 sequence is CASSPLPQGANEQFF. CDR3 DNA: TGTGCCAGCAGCCCCCTCCCCCAGGGGGCCAATGAGCAGTTCTTC.